The sequence of this T cell receptor beta chain was determined in a study of blood T cell repertoires in COVID-19. Whole-study context: COVID-19 samples collected from the United States, Italy and Spain covered acute and convalescent phases. T cells, B-cell-depleted T cells, or PBMCs supplied cDNA or gDNA.

Repertoires were generated with immunoSEQ multiplex PCR, while TCRdb's copy carries only in-frame clones and drops some. The repertoire holds 110,000 or so clones, with roughly 90% as singletons. This CDR3 comprises 16 residues. V shed 9 bases and J shed 0 bases, with 18 bases lying between them. Germline assignment: CDR1 MDHEN and CDR2 SYDVKM. The TCR originated in a man between 65 and 85 years old who had recovered from COVID-19. This chain uses TRBV28 with TRBJ2-1; a weak D match, TRBD2 (6 bases). Sample: peripheral blood. CDR3 in DNA: TGTGCCAGTCTAAGGGATAGCGGCATCTCCTACAATGAGCAGTTCTTC. Encoded protein: CASLRDSGISYNEQFF.